These 8 T cell receptor beta chains originate from one sample sequenced in a study of spatial heterogeneity in lung cancer (dated by TCRdb to about 2019). Library creation used 5' RACE. The data were produced on a NextSeq 500. The public reads were reprocessed in TCRdb via fastp at Q25 and MiXCR, keeping in-frame beta chains. Each CDR3 protein gets just one entry, which takes the most common genes and DNA from the rows behind it. The sample table holds fewer than 8,500 distinct CDR3 sequences, of which around 8.4% were seen once. The ten largest clonotypes hold around 4.4% of the sample. General findings and caveats noted by the study authors: The number of expanded intratumoral alpha and beta TCRs correlated with the tumor nonsynonymous mutation count.

Taken with the paper, the label for time point translates to: sample taken at primary tumor resection. These TCRs are of unknown antigen specificity. The material sequenced was lung tumor tissue, taken at surgery. The receptors were gathered from a male donor with early-stage non-small cell lung cancer.

This clonotype has a count of ten or more. The chain carries TRBV6-1 and TRBJ1-6; no firm D call. This CDR3 spans 12 amino acids. Germline assignment: CDR1 MNHNS and CDR2 SASEGT. The V end was cut by 0 bases, the J end by 10 bases, with 4 bases between. The CDR3 region is CASSEAISPLHF. Here the CDR3 DNA reads TGTGCCAGCAGTGAAGCGATCTCACCCCTCCACTTT.

By share of the sample, this clonotype is medium-sized. The V call is TRBV18, the J call TRBJ2-1, with D unclear. V lost 4 bases and J lost 4, with 8 bases in between. Germline V gives CDR1 KGHSH, CDR2 LQKENI. The CDR3 has 13 amino acids. The CDR3 spells CASSRGKYNEQFF. The CDR3 DNA reads TGTGCCAGCTCACGGGGAAAGTACAATGAGCAGTTCTTC.

By share, this clonotype counts as medium-sized. The chain has TRBV27 and TRBJ2-1; 7 positions match TRBD1. CDR1 and CDR2 from the germline V gene are MNHEY and SMNVEV (reference sequence). This CDR3 has 12 amino acids. Trimming took 11 bases from V and 4 from J; bases not matched to a gene: 5. CDR3 loop: CASGTEYNEQFF. In DNA form, the CDR3 reads TGTGCCTCCGGGACAGAGTACAATGAGCAGTTCTTC.

By share, this clonotype ranks as medium-sized. This chain connects TRBV2 to TRBJ2-5, with no clear D. The CDR3 length is 12 residues. Germline V gene sequence: CDR1 SNHLY, CDR2 FYNNEI. The ends were cut back, 5 bases at V and 4 bases at J, with 8 bases in the middle. The CDR3 loop is CASSTTGETQYF. The CDR3 bases are TGTGCCAGCAGTACTACTGGAGAGACCCAGTACTTC. Full variable domain (missing parts from reference TRBV2 and TRBJ2-5): EPEVTQTPSHQVTQMGQEVILRCVPISNHLYFYWYRQILGQKVEFLVSFYNNEISEKSEIFDDQFSVERPDGSNFTLKIRSTKLEDSAMYFCASSTTGETQYFGPGTRLLVL.

In this sample, this clonotype turned up many times. The V call is TRBV20-1, the J call TRBJ2-1; D perhaps matches TRBD2 (6 bases). The CDR3 covers 15 residues. Germline V gives CDR1 DFQATT, CDR2 SNEGSKA (reference sequence). The V gene lost 7 bases and the J gene lost 0 bases, with 16 bases spanning the gap. The CDR3 loop reads CSVAGPTSSYNEQFF. The CDR3 DNA reads TGCAGTGTGGCGGGGCCAACGAGCTCCTACAATGAGCAGTTCTTC.

The table lists this clonotype with many counts. The genes are TRBV4-2 and TRBJ2-1, with 12 bases lining up with TRBD2. The CDR3 is made up of 17 amino acids. Germline values: CDR1 LGHNA, CDR2 YNFKEQ. Trimming at V came to 1 base and at J to 4 bases, leaving 5 bases not matched to a gene. This CDR3 reads CASSQATSGSWYNEQFF. The CDR3 nucleotides are TGTGCCAGCAGCCAAGCGACTAGCGGGAGTTGGTACAATGAGCAGTTCTTC.

This clonotype is medium-sized by share. This sequence joins TRBV11-2 and TRBJ2-5, with D tentatively TRBD1 or TRBD2 (5 bases each). The germline CDR1 and CDR2 sequences are SGHAT and FQNNGV. Trimming stripped 1 base from V and 6 bases from J, with 21 bases between. The CDR3 spans 17 residues. In DNA form, the CDR3 reads TGTGCCAGCAGCTTAGCCCCTCGGGACCCCTCAGGAAAGACCCAGTACTTC. Translated: CASSLAPRDPSGKTQYF.

This clonotype is deemed medium-sized. The chain has TRBV5-1 and TRBJ2-3; tentatively, D is TRBD1 (5 bases). V lost 0 bases and J lost 1, with 9 bases in between. Germline V CDR1 and CDR2: SGHRS, YFSETQ. The CDR3 is made up of 15 amino acids. The CDR3 DNA reads as TGCGCCAGCAGCTTGGAGTTGACAGGCACAGATACGCAGTATTTT. Translation: CASSLELTGTDTQYF.